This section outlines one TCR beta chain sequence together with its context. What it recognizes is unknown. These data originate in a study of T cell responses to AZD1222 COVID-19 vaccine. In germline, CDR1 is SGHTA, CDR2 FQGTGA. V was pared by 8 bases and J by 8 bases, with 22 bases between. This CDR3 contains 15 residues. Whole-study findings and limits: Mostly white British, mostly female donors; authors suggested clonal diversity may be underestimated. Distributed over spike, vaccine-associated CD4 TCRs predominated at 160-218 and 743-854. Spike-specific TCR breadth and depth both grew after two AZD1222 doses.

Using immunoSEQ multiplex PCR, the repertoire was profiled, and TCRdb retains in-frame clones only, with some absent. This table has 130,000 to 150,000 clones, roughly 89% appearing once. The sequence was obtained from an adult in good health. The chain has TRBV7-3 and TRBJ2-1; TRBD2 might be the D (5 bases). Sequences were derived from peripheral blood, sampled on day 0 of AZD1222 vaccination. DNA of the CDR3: TGTGCCAGCCTTAACCGGAGCGGTCGGTATGATGAGCAGTTCTTC. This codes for CASLNRSGRYDEQFF.